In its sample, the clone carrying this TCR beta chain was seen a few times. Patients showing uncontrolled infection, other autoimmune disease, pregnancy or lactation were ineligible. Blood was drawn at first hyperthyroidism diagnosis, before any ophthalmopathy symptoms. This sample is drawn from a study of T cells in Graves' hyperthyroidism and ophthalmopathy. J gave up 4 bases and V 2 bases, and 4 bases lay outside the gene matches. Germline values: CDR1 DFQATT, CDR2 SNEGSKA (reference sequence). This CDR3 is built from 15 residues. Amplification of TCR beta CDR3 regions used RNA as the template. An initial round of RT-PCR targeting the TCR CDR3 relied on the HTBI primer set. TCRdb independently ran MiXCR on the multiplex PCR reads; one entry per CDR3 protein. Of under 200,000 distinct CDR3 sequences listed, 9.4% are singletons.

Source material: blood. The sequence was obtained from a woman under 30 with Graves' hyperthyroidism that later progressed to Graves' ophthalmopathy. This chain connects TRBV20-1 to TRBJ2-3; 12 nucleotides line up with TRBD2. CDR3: CSARRLAGVSDTQYF. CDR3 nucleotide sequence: TGCAGTGCTAGAAGACTAGCGGGAGTTTCAGATACGCAGTATTTT.